This TCR beta chain was found in a study of blood T cell repertoires in COVID-19. At the level of the study: The origin of the acute and convalescent COVID-19 samples was the United States, Italy and Spain. T cells, B-cell-depleted T cells, or PBMCs provided the cDNA or gDNA that served as material.

Original processing notes: Estimation of nucleated cell counts was performed using reference gene primer amplification. Clones were read by immunoSEQ multiplex PCR, and TCRdb kept only the in-frame ones, dropping some. Clone size and V and J calls were adopted from that table, with D and trimming inferred from the DNA. The repertoire includes about 60,000 clones, 82% of them detected once, and 8.2% sits in the top ten. The germline gives CDR1 LGHDT, CDR2 YNNKEL (reference sequence). The CDR3 has 16 amino acids. V lost 2 bases, J lost 0 bases, and 5 bases stayed unmatched. The material sequenced was peripheral blood. V and J are TRBV3-1 (or the pseudogene TRBV3-2) and TRBJ2-3; 7 bases map to TRBD2. This TCR was recovered from a woman over 75 with acute or convalescent COVID-19. CDR3 DNA sequence: TGTGCCAGCAGCCAAACCCCTAGCGGAAGCACAGATACGCAGTATTTT. It specifies CASSQTPSGSTDTQYF.